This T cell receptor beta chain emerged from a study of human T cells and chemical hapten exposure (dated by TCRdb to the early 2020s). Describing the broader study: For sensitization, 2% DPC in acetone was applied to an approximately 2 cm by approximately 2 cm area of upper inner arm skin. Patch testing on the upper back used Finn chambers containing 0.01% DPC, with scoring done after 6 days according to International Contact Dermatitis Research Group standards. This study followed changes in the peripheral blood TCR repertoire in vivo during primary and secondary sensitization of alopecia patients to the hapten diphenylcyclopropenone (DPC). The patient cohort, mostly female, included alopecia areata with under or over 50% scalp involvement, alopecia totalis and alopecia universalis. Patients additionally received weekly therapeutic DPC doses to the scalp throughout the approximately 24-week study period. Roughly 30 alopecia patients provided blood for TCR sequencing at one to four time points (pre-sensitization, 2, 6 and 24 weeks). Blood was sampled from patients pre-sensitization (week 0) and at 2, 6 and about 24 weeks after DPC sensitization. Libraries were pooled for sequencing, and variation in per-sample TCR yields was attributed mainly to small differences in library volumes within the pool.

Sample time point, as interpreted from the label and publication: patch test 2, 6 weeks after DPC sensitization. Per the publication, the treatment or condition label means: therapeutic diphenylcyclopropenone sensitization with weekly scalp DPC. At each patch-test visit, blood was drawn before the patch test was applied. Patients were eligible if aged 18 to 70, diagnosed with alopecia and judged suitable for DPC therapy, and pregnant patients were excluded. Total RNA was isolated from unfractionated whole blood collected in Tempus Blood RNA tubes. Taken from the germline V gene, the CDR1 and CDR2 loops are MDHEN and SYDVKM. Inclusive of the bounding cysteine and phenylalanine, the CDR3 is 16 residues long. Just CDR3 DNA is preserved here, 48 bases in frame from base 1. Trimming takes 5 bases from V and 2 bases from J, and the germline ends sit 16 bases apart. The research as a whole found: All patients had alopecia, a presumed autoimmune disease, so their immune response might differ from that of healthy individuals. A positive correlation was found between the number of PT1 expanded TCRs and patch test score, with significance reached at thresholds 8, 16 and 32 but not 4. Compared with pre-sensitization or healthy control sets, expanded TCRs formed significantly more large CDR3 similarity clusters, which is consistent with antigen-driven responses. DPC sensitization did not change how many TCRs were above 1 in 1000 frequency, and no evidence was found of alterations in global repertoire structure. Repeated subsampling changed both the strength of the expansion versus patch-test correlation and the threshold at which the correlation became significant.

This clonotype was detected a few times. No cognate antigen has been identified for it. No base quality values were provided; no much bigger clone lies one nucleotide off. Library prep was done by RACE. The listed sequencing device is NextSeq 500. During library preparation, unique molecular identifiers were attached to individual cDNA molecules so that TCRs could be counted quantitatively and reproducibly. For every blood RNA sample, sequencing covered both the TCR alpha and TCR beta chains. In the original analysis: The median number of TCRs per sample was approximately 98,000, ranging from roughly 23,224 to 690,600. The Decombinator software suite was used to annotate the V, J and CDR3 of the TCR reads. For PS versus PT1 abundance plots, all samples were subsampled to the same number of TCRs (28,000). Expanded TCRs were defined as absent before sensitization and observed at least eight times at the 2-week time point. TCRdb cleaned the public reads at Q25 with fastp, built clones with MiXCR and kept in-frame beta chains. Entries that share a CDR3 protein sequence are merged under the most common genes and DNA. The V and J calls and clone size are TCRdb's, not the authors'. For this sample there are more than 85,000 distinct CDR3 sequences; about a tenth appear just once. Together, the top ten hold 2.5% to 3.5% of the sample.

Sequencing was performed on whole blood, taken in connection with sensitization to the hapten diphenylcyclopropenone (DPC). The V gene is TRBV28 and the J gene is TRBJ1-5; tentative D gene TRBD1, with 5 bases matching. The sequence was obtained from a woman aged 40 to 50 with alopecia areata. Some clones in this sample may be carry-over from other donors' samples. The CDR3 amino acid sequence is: CASSPPGQGRNQPQHF. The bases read TGTGCCAGCAGTCCCCCCGGGCAGGGACGCAATCAGCCCCAGCATTTT.